This is a list of T cell receptor beta chains from one sample in a study of blood T cell repertoires in COVID-19. Clones were sequenced by immunoSEQ multiplex PCR, and TCRdb holds only the in-frame ones, with some missing. This sample has approximately 390,000 clones, with 80% to 90% found just once. The sample consisted of PBMCs or T cells enriched from blood (not recorded which). These TCRs come from a woman in her forties or fifties who had recovered from COVID-19. CDR3s include the opening cysteine and the closing phenylalanine or tryptophan. D genes are given only for firm matches.

d_call | j_call | v_call | cdr3_aa | cdr3_nt
. | TRBJ1-5 | TRBV27 | CASSLNIQNQPQHF | TGTGCCAGCAGTTTGAACATTCAGAATCAGCCCCAGCATTTT
. | TRBJ2-7 | TRBV19 | CASKAHGFYEQYF | TGTGCCAGTAAGGCCCACGGGTTCTACGAGCAGTACTTC
TRBD1 | TRBJ2-7 | TRBV29-1 | CSVEGDRGSEQYF | TGCAGCGTTGAAGGCGACAGGGGTTCCGAGCAGTACTTC
TRBD1 | TRBJ2-7 | TRBV6-5 | CASSNRGNDEQYF | TGTGCCAGCTCGAACAGGGGTAATGACGAGCAGTACTTC
TRBD1 | TRBJ2-3 | TRBV5-4 | CASSSDRGGTDTQYF | TGTGCCAGCAGTTCGGACAGGGGAGGCACAGATACGCAGTATTTT
. | TRBJ1-2 | TRBV14 | CASSLQGTVVAKGYTF | TGTGCCAGCAGCCTACAGGGAACGGTGGTTGCGAAAGGCTACACCTTC
TRBD1 | TRBJ1-2 | TRBV10-3 | CAIRSGTGSYGYTF | TGTGCCATCAGAAGCGGGACAGGGAGCTATGGCTACACCTTC
TRBD1 | TRBJ1-2 | TRBV27 | CASSLSGQNYGYTF | TGTGCCAGCAGTTTGTCGGGACAGAACTATGGCTACACCTTC
. | TRBJ2-5 | TRBV5-4 | CASSLRGGGEETQYF | TGTGCCAGCAGCTTGAGGGGGGGTGGTGAAGAGACCCAGTACTTC
TRBD2 | TRBJ2-3 | TRBV2 | CASSEGRGGSTDTQYF | TGTGCCAGCAGTGAAGGGCGGGGGGGAAGCACAGATACGCAGTATTTT
. | TRBJ2-7 | TRBV27 | CASSFSGIEQYF | TGTGCCAGCAGTTTTTCGGGGATCGAGCAGTACTTC
. | TRBJ1-1 | TRBV7-9 | CASSLDRGRGRSEAFF | TGTGCCAGCAGCTTAGACCGGGGCAGGGGAAGGTCTGAAGCTTTCTTT
TRBD2 | TRBJ2-1 | TRBV7-2 | CASSWYSGEYNEQFF | TGTGCCAGCAGCTGGTATAGCGGGGAATACAATGAGCAGTTCTTC
. | TRBJ1-2 | TRBV5-6 | CASSNLGGSWYGYTF | TGTGCCAGCAGCAACCTCGGGGGTTCATGGTATGGCTACACCTTC
. | TRBJ1-2 | TRBV13 | CASSLGPGDYGYTF | TGTGCCAGCAGCTTAGGCCCGGGTGACTATGGCTACACCTTC
. | TRBJ1-3 | TRBV4-3 | CASSQGSLSGNTIYF | TGCGCCAGCAGCCAAGGAAGCCTCTCTGGAAACACCATATATTTT
TRBD1 | TRBJ2-5 | TRBV7-2 | CASSLAGGRETQYF | TGTGCCAGCAGCTTAGCAGGGGGCAGGGAGACCCAGTACTTC
. | TRBJ2-2 | TRBV27 | CASTLSGAGELFF | TGTGCCAGCACCTTATCTGGAGCCGGGGAGCTGTTTTTT
. | TRBJ1-2 | TRBV7-2 | CASSLEGTPNYGYTF | TGTGCCAGCAGCTTAGAAGGGACACCTAACTATGGCTACACCTTC
. | TRBJ2-3 | TRBV5-1 | CASSLGQGASTQYF | TGCGCCAGCAGCTTAGGGCAGGGCGCAAGTACGCAGTATTTT
. | TRBJ1-1 | TRBV6-1 | CASSERGGEAFF | TGTGCCAGCAGTGAAAGGGGGGGAGAAGCTTTCTTT
TRBD2 | TRBJ2-3 | TRBV7-3 | CASSPSGGAVTDTQYF | TGTGCCAGCAGCCCTAGCGGGGGGGCGGTTACAGATACGCAGTATTTT